This entry features one TCR beta chain sequence. Its antigen is unidentified. The sample originates from a study of T cells after yellow fever vaccination. TCRdb independently ran MiXCR on the 5' RACE reads; one entry per CDR3 protein. Altogether 500,000 to 550,000 distinct CDR3 sequences are present, 20% to 25% being singletons, with the ten largest covering roughly a sixth. CDR3 length: 11 residues. General study results and limits: The study found a weaker secondary response that peaked faster, day 5 versus 15. Subsequent to the booster, the majority of primary-vaccination clones reappeared (about 97% CD4, more than 70% CD8). Clonotype sharing between CD4 and CD8 compartments was small.

Sequencing was performed on PBMCs, taken roughly 20 days after the first yellow fever vaccination. This sequence joins TRBV21-1 and TRBJ2-7. TRBV21-1 is a listed pseudogene. This clonotype was sampled from a man between 18 and 29 years old who received the YFV17D yellow fever vaccine. The CDR3 bases are TGTGCCAGCAGCAAACGGTACGAGCAGTACGTC. Encoded protein: CASSKRYEQYV.